The 15 T cell receptor beta chains in this list originate from one sample, sequenced in a study of radiation and T cells in renal cell carcinoma. Produced via immunoSEQ multiplex PCR; TCRdb's table is partial and in-frame only. The sample consists of around 160,000 clones, about 88% of them appearing once. Indicated time point: baseline pretreatment blood. Specified treatment: 15 Gy SBRT to primary tumor, nephrectomy 4 weeks later. Source: blood, taken from a patient whose treatment included radiotherapy and nephrectomy. These receptors were obtained from a woman in her seventies with renal cell carcinoma.

The V and J genes are TRBV9 and TRBJ1-1, with a tentative D call TRBD1 (6 bases). This CDR3 contains 16 residues. Germline CDR1 reads SGDLS; CDR2 reads YYNGEE. Trimming took off 1 base at V and 1 base at J, with 14 bases between the two ends. CDR3 protein: CASSVRAGGRNTEAFF. CDR3 DNA sequence: TGTGCCAGCAGCGTAAGGGCCGGGGGGCGGAACACTGAAGCTTTCTTT.

J is TRBJ2-1 and V is TRBV14, with D possibly matching TRBD2 (6 bases). Trimming took 0 bases from V and 2 from J, leaving 11 bases between them. Germline values: CDR1 SGHDN, CDR2 FVKESK. The CDR3 is 16 residues long. The CDR3: CASSQEAGLPYNEQFF. The DNA for the CDR3 is TGTGCCAGCAGCCAAGAGGCGGGGTTGCCCTACAATGAGCAGTTCTTC.

The V call is TRBV13, the J call TRBJ2-3, with 7 bases that match TRBD2. The CDR3 runs 14 residues. Germline CDR1 and CDR2: PRHDT and FYEKMQ (reference sequence). The V segment lost 6 bases and the J segment 6 bases; nucleotides outside the gene matches: 9. The CDR3 protein is CASSPGLVADTQYF. CDR3 coding DNA: TGTGCCAGCAGTCCTGGACTAGTGGCGGATACGCAGTATTTT.

Only one count was recorded for this clone. The gene calls are TRBV28 and TRBJ1-5; the D is unclear. Germline V gives CDR1 MDHEN, CDR2 SYDVKM. V lost 6 bases, J lost 3 bases, and 3 bases lay in between. The CDR3 runs to 11 residues. The CDR3: CASRDNQPQHF. CDR3 coding DNA: TGTGCCAGCAGGGACAATCAGCCCCAGCATTTT.

The rearrangement uses TRBV2 and TRBJ2-5, with a tentative D call TRBD2 (6 bases). The germline gives CDR1 SNHLY, CDR2 FYNNEI. Deletions cut 7 bases from V and 5 bases from J, with 14 bases between. The CDR3 runs 13 residues. CDR3 sequence reads: CASTNQGGETQYF. In DNA form, the CDR3 reads TGTGCCAGCACGAATCAAGGAGGGGAGACCCAGTACTTC.

The chain couples TRBV12-5 to TRBJ1-1; D gene ambiguous. CDR3 length equals 13 residues. The V end lost 1 base, the J end lost 3 bases, and 6 bases lay between the germline ends. CDR1 is LGHNT and CDR2 is FRNRAP in the germline V gene. The CDR3, as DNA: TGTGCTAGTGGTTTGGGACCCTACACTGAAGCTTTCTTT. Translated, it gives CASGLGPYTEAFF.

This clone has just one count. This sequence joins TRBV2 and TRBJ2-5, with D perhaps TRBD1 (6 bases). The J call may not be correct, given that the DNA end is closer to TRBJ2-7. The CDR3 totals 15 residues. Germline assignment: CDR1 SNHLY and CDR2 FYNNEI. The CDR3 bases are TGTGCCAGCAGCCTGGGACACCTAAGGGACTACGAGCAGTACTTC. Translation: CASSLGHLRDYEQYF.

This clone was picked up one time. This chain joins TRBV19 and TRBJ1-1; 10 nucleotides match TRBD1. The CDR3 is made up of 15 amino acids. Germline V gives CDR1 LNHDA, CDR2 SQIVND (reference sequence). J lost 3 bases, V lost 4 bases, and 5 bases had no gene match. The CDR3 protein is CASSTPGQGHTEAFF. CDR3 DNA: TGTGCCAGTAGTACACCGGGACAGGGGCACACTGAAGCTTTCTTT.

The rearrangement links TRBV6-6 to TRBJ2-5, with 9 bases lining up with TRBD2. Trimming removed 2 bases from V and 5 bases from J; junction bases left unmatched: 6. CDR1 MNHNY and CDR2 SVGAGI come from the germline V gene (reference sequence). This CDR3 comprises 15 residues. The CDR3 sequence is CASSYRGGGGETQYF. CDR3 in DNA: TGTGCCAGCAGTTACCGTGGCGGGGGGGGCGAGACCCAGTACTTC.

In its sample, this clone was seen a few times. The limits of the CDR3 on the DNA are not certain, so only TCRdb's listed CDR3 is given. This chain joins TRBV6-6 and TRBJ1-6; TRBD1 is taken as the D call from the table, unchecked against the DNA. 13 amino acids form the CDR3, both terminal residues included. Germline CDR1 MNHNY, CDR2 SVGAGI (reference sequence). CDR3: CASILGQLSPLHF.

This clone showed up just a few times. The chain couples TRBV5-4 to TRBJ2-5; D might be TRBD2 (5 bases). Germline V gene sequence: CDR1 SGHNT, CDR2 YYREEE (reference sequence). This CDR3 is 14 amino acids long. The germline V and J ends were trimmed by 1 base and 8 bases, with 15 bases remaining between them. CDR3 bases: TGTGCCAGCAGCTTGCGAGACGGGATAGATACCCAGTACTTC. Translated, it gives CASSLRDGIDTQYF.

The gene calls are TRBV4-3 and TRBJ2-1; D ambiguous. V gave up 0 bases and J gave up 1 base, with 16 bases separating them. The V gene's germline CDR1 is LGHNA and CDR2 YSLEER. CDR3 length: 18 residues. CDR3 coding DNA: TGCGCCAGCAGCCAAGATCAGGATAAGTTAATATCCTACAATGAGCAGTTCTTC. Translation gives CASSQDQDKLISYNEQFF.

This clone showed up just once. V and J are TRBV18 and TRBJ1-2; 7 bases fit TRBD1. This CDR3 contains 15 residues. V was clipped by 2 bases and J by 4 bases; unmatched bases: 7. Germline values: CDR1 KGHSH, CDR2 LQKENI. CDR3 bases: TGTGCCAGCTCACCATCTGGCAGGGGGGGCTATGGCTACACCTTC. This sequence encodes CASSPSGRGGYGYTF.

The sample holds a few counts of this clone. This sample includes further DNA sequences coding for the same CDR3. The chain carries TRBV19 and TRBJ1-5; D is undetermined. The germline gives CDR1 LNHDA, CDR2 SQIVND (reference sequence). The CDR3 loop spans 15 amino acids. V lost 4 bases to trimming and J lost 1 base, with 11 bases between them. CDR3 sequence: CASSTPGGSNQPQHF. For the CDR3, the DNA is TGTGCCAGTAGTACCCCGGGAGGCAGCAATCAGCCCCAGCATTTT.

V is TRBV7-2 and J is TRBJ2-5; D is unresolved. V was pared by 4 bases and J by 7 bases, with 19 bases between. This CDR3 contains 15 residues. Germline lookup yields CDR1 SGHTA and CDR2 FQGNSA. CDR3 nucleotide sequence: TGTGCCAGCAGCTCTATAGCCCAAACCTCGGGGACCCAGTACTTC. Protein product: CASSSIAQTSGTQYF.